The 15 T cell receptor beta chains in this list originate from one sample, sequenced in a study of T-cell memory formation after mild COVID-19. TCRdb analysed the 5' RACE reads with MiXCR anew, one entry per CDR3 protein. The table shows roughly 220,000 distinct CDR3 sequences, with 9% to 10% occurring only once. Sequenced material: PBMCs or a T cell subset sorted from them (not recorded which). The receptors originated from a man between 18 and 35 years old who had mild COVID-19 (a few samples of this study predate the infection). Cell type and time point are not known.

This clonotype has ten or more counts. At one end, the junction sequence differs from germline, possibly due to a read error. The chain recombines TRBV20-1 with TRBJ1-2; D unresolved. This CDR3 is 10 amino acids long. CDR1 and CDR2 from the germline V gene are DFQATT and SNEGSKA (reference sequence). CDR3 sequence: CAASANGYTF. In nucleotides, the CDR3 is TGTGCGGCGTCTGCAAATGGCTACACCTTC.

This clonotype was recorded at least ten times. This sequence joins TRBV5-1 and TRBJ1-5, with TRBD1 identical over 7 bases. The germline V gene has CDR1 SGHRS and CDR2 YFSETQ. The CDR3 has 14 residues. Trimming at V came to 2 bases and at J to 6 bases, leaving 5 bases not matched to a gene. The CDR3 nucleotides are TGCGCCAGCAGCTTCGGCCAGGGGGGTCAGCCCCAGCATTTT. Protein product: CASSFGQGGQPQHF.

This clonotype was counted a few times. The chain joins TRBV20-1 to TRBJ1-1; D is unclear. This CDR3 comprises 12 residues. The germline V and J ends were trimmed by 3 bases and 6 bases, with 11 bases remaining between them. CDR1 and CDR2 from the germline V gene are DFQATT and SNEGSKA (reference sequence). The CDR3 nucleotides read TGCAGTGCTAGTCCCGAAGGCGCTGAAGCTTTCTTT. Encoded protein: CSASPEGAEAFF.

This clonotype was found a few times. The germline gene is not matched at one end of the junction; a read error may be the cause. This chain uses TRBV24-1 with TRBJ2-2; D is perhaps TRBD1 (7 bases). The CDR3 covers 18 residues. CDR1 is KGHDR, CDR2 SFDVKD, per germline. CDR3 DNA sequence: TGTGCCACCAGTGATTCGCTCCTGGACAGGTGGGACACCGGGGGGCTGTTTTTT. Its protein product is CATSDSLLDRWDTGGLFF.

This chain joins TRBV12-3 or TRBV12-4 and TRBJ2-1; D gene uncertain. The CDR3 has 12 residues. Between the trimmed V and J ends, which lost 3 bases and 6 bases, there was a span of 6 bases. As DNA, the CDR3 is TGTGCCAGCAGTTTTTCGAGCAATGAGCAGTTCTTC. Amino acids: CASSFSSNEQFF.

The rearrangement links TRBV5-6 to TRBJ2-3; 10 bases line up with TRBD2. V dropped 0 bases and J dropped 2; count of bases not matched to a gene: 9. From germline, CDR1 is SGHDT and CDR2 YYEEEE. The CDR3 runs to 18 residues. CDR3 sequence: CASSLAASGGLLTDTQYF. The CDR3 DNA is TGTGCCAGCAGCTTGGCGGCTAGCGGGGGCCTTCTCACAGATACGCAGTATTTT.

This clonotype was picked up a small number of times. The V call is TRBV12-3 or TRBV12-4, the J call TRBJ1-2, with TRBD1 matching over 7 bases. J lost 7 bases, V lost 1 base, and 3 bases had no gene match. The CDR3 totals 13 residues. The CDR3 nucleotides read TGTGCCAGCAGTTTAGAGGGGGCGAGTGGCTACACCTTC. The encoded protein is CASSLEGASGYTF.

This clonotype has at least ten counts. This chain connects TRBV7-2 to TRBJ2-5, with 9 bases identical to TRBD1. Germline V gene sequence: CDR1 SGHTA, CDR2 FQGNSA. V shed 6 bases and J 5 bases; nucleotides not matched to a gene: 10. The CDR3 totals 15 residues. The CDR3, as DNA: TGTGCCAGCAGATCCGGACAGGGGAGGCGCGAGACCCAGTACTTC. Its protein product is CASRSGQGRRETQYF.

The sample holds a few counts of this clonotype. The chain has TRBV12-3 or TRBV12-4 and TRBJ2-7; possibly TRBD1 for D (6 bases). The V end was cut by 6 bases, the J end by 6 bases, with 18 bases between. The length of the CDR3 is 14 residues. The CDR3 region is CASSSLGVGGEQYV. The CDR3 DNA is TGTGCCAGCAGCTCGTTGGGGGTAGGGGGCGAGCAGTACGTC.

The chain carries TRBV7-3 and TRBJ2-5; 9 nucleotides agree with TRBD1. CDR3 length: 17 residues. CDR1 and CDR2 from the germline V gene are SGHTA and FQGTGA. Trimming cost V 5 bases and J 5 bases; bases outside gene matches: 15. The CDR3 here is CASSPRGGTGFTETQYF. In nucleotides, the CDR3 is TGTGCCAGCAGCCCGCGGGGTGGGACAGGGTTTACGGAGACCCAGTACTTC.

The genes are TRBV7-3 and TRBJ1-1; maybe TRBD1 (5 bases). V was trimmed by 5 bases and J by 1 base, leaving 11 bases between them. The CDR3 sequence is 14 residues long. Germline CDR1 is SGHTA and CDR2 is FQGTGA. The CDR3 reads CASSNRQGNTEAFF. The CDR3 DNA sequence: TGTGCCAGCAGCAACCGGCAGGGGAACACTGAAGCTTTCTTT.

This clonotype appeared a few times. The chain is built from TRBV7-3 and TRBJ1-1, with D perhaps matching TRBD1 (5 bases). The CDR3 runs to 12 residues. V dropped 6 bases and J dropped 10 bases, with 15 bases sitting between them. The V gene's germline CDR1 is SGHTA and CDR2 FQGTGA. Written as DNA, the CDR3 is TGTGCCAGCAGTTCACCAGGGTCTGGAGCTTTCTTT. Translation gives CASSSPGSGAFF.

This clonotype has a handful of counts. A junction end diverges from the germline sequence, so it may reflect a read error. The gene calls are TRBV11-2 and TRBJ2-2; D possibly corresponds to TRBD2 (7 bases). CDR3 length: 16 amino acids. Looked up from germline, CDR1 is SGHAT and CDR2 is FQNNGV. Written as DNA, the CDR3 is TGTGCCAGCATGACGGTCAGAGGGGGGGACACTGGGGAGCTGTTTTTT. It yields the protein CASMTVRGGDTGELFF.

The V gene is TRBV5-1, the J gene TRBJ2-1, with D perhaps assigned TRBD1 or TRBD2 (6 bases each). The CDR3 is 12 amino acids. V was cut by 5 bases and J by 10 bases, with 13 bases left in between. Germline loops: CDR1 SGHRS, CDR2 YFSETQ. CDR3 protein: CASRRGAGEQFF. The CDR3 DNA sequence: TGCGCCAGCAGGAGGGGGGCCGGGGAGCAGTTCTTC.

This clonotype has more than one count but fewer than ten. The J gene is TRBJ1-4, the V gene TRBV12-3 or TRBV12-4; D ambiguous. V lost 2 bases, J lost 4 bases, and 2 bases lay in between. The CDR3 contains 12 residues. CDR3 nucleotide sequence: TGTGCCAGCAGTTTATATAATGAAAAACTGTTTTTT. Translated: CASSLYNEKLFF.